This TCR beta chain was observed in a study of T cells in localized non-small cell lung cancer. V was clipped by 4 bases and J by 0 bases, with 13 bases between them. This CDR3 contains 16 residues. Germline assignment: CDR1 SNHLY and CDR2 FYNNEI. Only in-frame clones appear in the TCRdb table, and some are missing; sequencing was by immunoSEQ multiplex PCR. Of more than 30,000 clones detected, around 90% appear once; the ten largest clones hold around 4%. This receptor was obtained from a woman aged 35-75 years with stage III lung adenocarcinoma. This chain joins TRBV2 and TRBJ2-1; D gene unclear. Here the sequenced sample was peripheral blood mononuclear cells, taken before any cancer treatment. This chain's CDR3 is CASSARAASSYNEQFF. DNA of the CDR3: TGTGCCAGCAGTGCCCGGGCAGCTAGCTCCTACAATGAGCAGTTCTTC.